These T cell receptor beta chains were read from a single sample in a study of CD8 T cells in Susac syndrome. TCRdb analysed the immunoSEQ multiplex PCR reads with MiXCR anew, one entry per CDR3 protein. Of under 200,000 distinct CDR3 sequences listed, roughly nine tenths are singletons. The specimen was CD4+ T cells from PBMCs. The receptors here all came from a human donor with Susac syndrome. Each CDR3 is given without its conserved first and last residue.

cdr3_aa v_call
ASSYSPLAGKETQY TRBV5-6
ASSQGGEQF TRBV11-2
ASSPSGGYTEAF TRBV18
SAIRGRDTGELF TRBV20-1
ASSGKSQGRSGNTIY TRBV7-9
ASRGEGFNTEAF TRBV9
SARATTGHGYT TRBV20-1
ASTPPGAGNEKLF TRBV6-2/TRBV6-3
ASSQAGGFYEQY TRBV14
ASSLRTGGSGEQY TRBV5-1
ASRGAEGLDSNQPQH TRBV6-2/TRBV6-3
ASSFTQRITDTQY TRBV5-1
ASSQQGLDTEAF TRBV12-3/TRBV12-4
ASSLDAVDQPQH TRBV5-1
AISDYPPGVNQPQH TRBV10-3
SATGQGIYDEQY TRBV20-1